Following are 26 T cell receptor beta chains from one sample sequenced in a study of T cell responses to AZD1222 COVID-19 vaccine. Assay used: immunoSEQ multiplex PCR; TCRdb lists only in-frame clones, some missing. The sample lists more than 100,000 clones, approximately 90% occurring once. The starting material was peripheral blood, obtained on day 0 of AZD1222 vaccination. Every receptor here comes from an adult in good health.

This chain uses TRBV28 with TRBJ1-1; D is possibly TRBD1 (6 bases). Germline lookup yields CDR1 MDHEN and CDR2 SYDVKM. The CDR3 totals 12 residues. DNA of the CDR3: TGTTCAGGTCAGGGGAGGAACACTGAAGCTTTCTTT. Its protein product is CSGQGRNTEAFF.

This clone was detected a few times. For the CDR3, the DNA is TGTGCCAGACAGGCAACTAATGAAAAACTGTTTTTT. Encoded protein: CARQATNEKLFF. The gene calls are TRBV2 and TRBJ1-4, with D perhaps TRBD1 (5 bases). V was cut by 9 bases and J by 0 bases, with 5 bases left in between. The CDR3 spans 12 residues. The V gene's germline CDR1 is SNHLY and CDR2 FYNNEI.

The chain is built from TRBV2 and TRBJ1-3; 7 positions match TRBD1. Trimming cost V 3 bases and J 2 bases; bases outside gene matches: 4. Germline assignment: CDR1 SNHLY and CDR2 FYNNEI. The CDR3 length is 15 residues. CDR3 nucleotides: TGTGCCAGCAGTGAGGGCAGGGGGACTGGAAACACCATATATTTT. This translates into CASSEGRGTGNTIYF. The entire variable domain, with the rest obtained from reference TRBV2 and TRBJ1-3, is as follows: EPEVTQTPSHQVTQMGQEVILRCVPISNHLYFYWYRQILGQKVEFLVSFYNNEISEKSEIFDDQFSVERPDGSNFTLKIRSTKLEDSAMYFCASSEGRGTGNTIYFGEGSWLTVV.

The chain has TRBV10-3 and TRBJ2-1; TRBD2 aligns across 9 bases. CDR1 and CDR2 from the germline V gene are ENHRY and SYGVKD. J gave up 4 bases and V 3 bases, and 7 bases lay outside the gene matches. This CDR3 has 16 residues. CDR3 coding DNA: TGTGCCATCAGTGAACGTAGCGGGAGCGGGTACAATGAGCAGTTCTTC. Protein sequence: CAISERSGSGYNEQFF.

This rearrangement joins TRBV28 to TRBJ1-2, with 7 bases fitting TRBD1. Losses at the gene ends were 4 bases for V and 7 bases for J; bases not matched to a gene: 6. CDR3 length: 13 residues. Germline CDR1 and CDR2: MDHEN and SYDVKM. CDR3 sequence reads: CASSSLTGSGYTF. Written as DNA, the CDR3 is TGTGCCAGCAGTTCCCTGACAGGGAGTGGCTACACCTTC.

The chain employs TRBV18 and TRBJ1-5, with D unresolved. V was clipped by 3 bases and J by 6 bases, with 12 bases between them. CDR1 KGHSH and CDR2 LQKENI come from the germline V gene. This CDR3 is built from 14 residues. CDR3 amino acids: CASSPGQQGQPQHF. CDR3 sequence (DNA): TGTGCCAGCTCACCGGGCCAGCAAGGTCAGCCCCAGCATTTT.

The chain couples TRBV6-1 to TRBJ2-7; no firm D call. The CDR3 is 13 residues long. V was cut by 1 base and J by 9 bases, with 13 bases left in between. Per germline, CDR1 MNHNS and CDR2 SASEGT. CDR3: CASSEGASPGQYF. CDR3 nucleotide sequence: TGTGCCAGCAGTGAAGGTGCTAGTCCCGGGCAGTACTTC.

The J gene is TRBJ1-3, the V gene TRBV2, with D uncertain. Germline-derived CDR1 and CDR2 are SNHLY and FYNNEI. The CDR3 totals 17 residues. V dropped 3 bases and J dropped 1 base, with 16 bases sitting between them. The CDR3 DNA follows: TGTGCCAGCAGTGAGGGGAGCGGATTGGGATCTGGAAACACCATATATTTT. It encodes CASSEGSGLGSGNTIYF.

The rearrangement uses TRBV3-1 (or the pseudogene TRBV3-2) and TRBJ2-3; a weak D match, TRBD1 (5 bases). Trimming shortened V by 1 base and J by 4 bases, and 6 bases separated the two germline ends. CDR1 and CDR2 (germline): LGHDT, YNNKEL (reference sequence). This CDR3 comprises 13 residues. The CDR3 bases are TGTGCCAGCAGCCAAGTGGGGCCAGATACGCAGTATTTT. As protein: CASSQVGPDTQYF.

V and J are TRBV6-5 and TRBJ2-6; D uncertain. Germline V CDR1 and CDR2: MNHEY, SVGAGI. V dropped 6 bases and J dropped 0 bases, with 6 bases sitting between them. The CDR3 covers 14 residues. The CDR3 DNA is TGTGCCAGCAGGGCAACCTCTGGGGCCAACGTCCTGACTTTC. It is translated as CASRATSGANVLTF.

This clone has just one count. The chain couples TRBV30 to TRBJ2-1; TRBD2 matches at 11 bases. The CDR3 is 14 amino acids. The germline CDR1 and CDR2 sequences are GTSNPN and SVGIG (reference sequence). V lost 5 bases to trimming and J lost 6 bases; unmatched junction nucleotides: 6. This chain's CDR3 is CAWALAGAFNEQFF. As DNA, the CDR3 is TGTGCCTGGGCACTAGCGGGAGCCTTCAATGAGCAGTTCTTC. Variable domain in full (rest from reference TRBV30 and TRBJ2-1): SQTIHQWPATLVQPVGSPLSLECTVEGTSNPNLYWYRQAAGRGLQLLFYSVGIGQISSEVPQNLSASRPQDRQFILSSKKLLLSDSGFYLCAWALAGAFNEQFFGPGTRLTVL.

The rearrangement joins TRBV7-3 to TRBJ2-5; 7 nucleotides line up with TRBD2. The V and J ends lost 5 bases and 4 bases, in that order; junction bases with no gene match: 13. This CDR3 has 16 residues. Germline lookup yields CDR1 SGHTA and CDR2 FQGTGA. CDR3 DNA: TGTGCCAGCAGCCCCGTTAGCGGTTTAGCGGGAGAGACCCAGTACTTC. Translation gives CASSPVSGLAGETQYF.

This clone showed up just once. The CDR3 nucleotides are TGTGCCAGCAGTTCGTCGCGTGGCTACACCTTC. Its translation: CASSSSRGYTF. The rearrangement uses TRBV6-5 and TRBJ1-2; no definite D call. CDR1 and CDR2 from the germline V gene are MNHEY and SVGAGI. Between the trimmed V and J ends, which lost 4 bases and 7 bases, there was a span of 7 bases. This CDR3 is 11 amino acids long.

This CDR3 is CAWSLAGLRYEQYF. As DNA, the CDR3 is TGTGCCTGGAGCCTAGCGGGACTACGCTACGAGCAGTACTTC. The genes are TRBV30 and TRBJ2-7; 9 positions agree with TRBD2. The germline V gene has CDR1 GTSNPN and CDR2 SVGIG (reference sequence). V was pared by 3 bases and J by 3 bases, with 6 bases of the junction left unmatched. The CDR3 has 14 amino acids.

This chain links TRBV7-9 with TRBJ2-7, with D possibly TRBD2 on 6 matching bases. Per the germline V gene, CDR1 is SEHNR and CDR2 is FQNEAQ (reference sequence). This CDR3 is 13 amino acids long. Between the trimmed V and J ends, which lost 0 bases and 7 bases, there was a span of 10 bases. CDR3 region: CASSLAGTGEQYF. The CDR3 nucleotides read TGTGCCAGCAGCTTAGCGGGGACTGGGGAGCAGTACTTC.

The chain recombines TRBV9 with TRBJ1-1; D call uncertain. Deletions cut 0 bases from V and 7 bases from J, with 10 bases between. Germline V lookup: CDR1 SGDLS, CDR2 YYNGEE. The CDR3 totals 13 residues. The CDR3 reads CASSVAPVGEAFF. The CDR3 region has the DNA TGTGCCAGCAGCGTAGCCCCGGTGGGTGAAGCTTTCTTT.

The V call is TRBV2, the J call TRBJ1-1; 7 nucleotides match TRBD1. Germline V gene lookup returns CDR1 SNHLY and CDR2 FYNNEI. The trim removed 7 bases at V and 2 bases at J, leaving 13 bases unmatched. The CDR3 totals 16 residues. The CDR3 here is CASTLETGNPNTEAFF. The CDR3 coding sequence is TGTGCCAGCACCTTAGAGACAGGGAACCCAAACACTGAAGCTTTCTTT.

This sequence joins TRBV3-1 (or the pseudogene TRBV3-2) and TRBJ1-2; D uncertain. Trimming cost V 0 bases and J 2 bases, with 10 bases left between them. Germline V gene data show CDR1 as LGHDT and CDR2 as YNNKEL (reference sequence). The CDR3 totals 15 residues. CDR3 coding DNA: TGTGCCAGCAGCCAAGATAAGTTCTTGAACTATGGCTACACCTTC. Protein product: CASSQDKFLNYGYTF.

This clone turned up a few times. V gene TRBV6-1 combines with J gene TRBJ2-5, with D unresolved. CDR1 is MNHNS and CDR2 is SASEGT in the germline V gene. This CDR3 region has 16 residues. The germline V and J ends were trimmed by 3 bases and 2 bases, with 16 bases remaining between them. The CDR3 here is CASSEPTGFLQETQYF. Here the CDR3 DNA reads TGTGCCAGCAGTGAGCCCACCGGTTTCCTACAAGAGACCCAGTACTTC.

This clone was detected once. The chain carries TRBV18 and TRBJ1-5; D might be TRBD1 (5 bases). V was trimmed by 2 bases and J by 5 bases, leaving 13 bases between them. The V gene's germline CDR1 is KGHSH and CDR2 LQKENI. The CDR3 totals 15 residues. Written as DNA, the CDR3 is TGTGCCAGCTCACCATCTCGGGGGGTAGATCAGCCCCAGCATTTT. Amino acid sequence: CASSPSRGVDQPQHF.

The gene calls are TRBV5-4 and TRBJ1-2; D not resolved. The CDR3 covers 15 residues. From germline, CDR1 is SGHNT and CDR2 YYREEE (reference sequence). The ends were cut back, 0 bases at V and 0 bases at J, with 9 bases in the middle. CDR3 amino acids: CASSLAGLANYGYTF. The CDR3 nucleotides are TGTGCCAGCAGCTTGGCCGGACTCGCTAACTATGGCTACACCTTC.

This chain joins TRBV5-8 and TRBJ1-2; TRBD1 aligns across 8 bases. Trimming took 4 bases from V and 7 from J; bases not matched to a gene: 9. The germline CDR1 and CDR2 sequences are SGHTS and YDEGEE. CDR3 length equals 14 residues. The CDR3 DNA reads as TGTGCCAGCAGCCATCTGCAGGGGGCGAGTGGCTACACCTTC. Encoded protein: CASSHLQGASGYTF.

The table lists this clone with a few counts. The V gene is TRBV29-1, the J gene TRBJ2-7; D remains unclear. The CDR3 totals 11 residues. Germline V lookup: CDR1 SQVTM, CDR2 ANQGSEA. V dropped 4 bases and J dropped 6 bases, with 10 bases sitting between them. CDR3 coding DNA: TGCAGCGTTGCTGGTGAGCGCGAGCAGTACTTC. Translated, it gives CSVAGEREQYF.

The J gene is TRBJ1-1, the V gene TRBV3-1 (or the pseudogene TRBV3-2); D is possibly TRBD1 (5 bases). This CDR3 is 14 amino acids long. V was shortened by 5 bases and J by 7 bases, with 17 bases between the two germline ends. The germline V gene encodes CDR1 LGHDT and CDR2 YNNKEL (reference sequence). CDR3 DNA: TGTGCCAGCAGCTTCCGCCGGGACCGATTTGAAGCTTTCTTT. It codes for CASSFRRDRFEAFF.

This clone was seen just once. The CDR3 nucleotides read TGTGCCAGCAGTCCTTCGGTGGGGCCCTACGAGCAGTACTTC. Protein product: CASSPSVGPYEQYF. The chain couples TRBV28 to TRBJ2-7; tentatively, D is TRBD1 (5 bases). This CDR3 contains 14 residues. V was cut by 5 bases and J by 2 bases, with 13 bases left in between. Germline lookup yields CDR1 MDHEN and CDR2 SYDVKM.

The chain employs TRBV19 and TRBJ1-4; 7 bases are shared with TRBD1. This CDR3 has 15 residues. Unmatched junction bases numbered 13, after V lost 7 bases and J lost 8 bases. CDR1 is LNHDA, CDR2 SQIVND, per germline (reference sequence). The chain's CDR3 is CASNPNRGGAEKLFF. CDR3 sequence (DNA): TGTGCCAGTAACCCCAACAGGGGAGGGGCGGAAAAACTGTTTTTT.